This paragraph covers one T cell receptor beta chain sequence. Antigen: not known. The data were taken from a study of beta chain features in type 1 diabetes. Findings and limits, study-wide: Shorter TCRB CDR3s, moderately but significantly so, were found in Type 1 diabetes patients in all four CD4+ subsets. Sequencing used cDNA, and cells with high TCR expression could therefore be over-represented.

Germline V CDR1 and CDR2: KGHSH, LQKENI. V lost 3 bases and J 5 bases, leaving 7 bases between the germline ends. The CDR3 has 13 amino acids. Expressed TCRB transcripts were sequenced after all isolated RNA was converted to cDNA. For naive, central memory and regulatory T cell samples, reads averaged around 3.6 million. Clones were sequenced by immunoSEQ multiplex PCR, and TCRdb holds only the in-frame ones, with some missing. The data contain approximately 38,000 clones, about 52% of them singletons. Using CD45RO/CCR7/CD25/CD127/CD95/CD27, CD4+ naive, central memory, regulatory and stem cell-like memory cells were sorted.

The chain couples TRBV18 to TRBJ2-2, with D maybe TRBD2 (6 bases). The clonotype originates from a woman between 18 and 29 years old in good health. The sample consisted of central memory CD4+ T cells from blood. The CDR3, as DNA: TGTGCCAGCTCACCCAGCGGGACCGGGGAGCTGTTTTTT. This translates into CASSPSGTGELFF. The whole variable domain, remainder taken from reference TRBV18 and TRBJ2-2, is NAGVMQNPRHLVRRRGQEARLRCSPMKGHSHVYWYRQLPEEGLKFMVYLQKENIIDESGMPKERFSAEFPKEGPSILRIQQVVRGDSAAYFCASSPSGTGELFFGEGSRLTVL.